This TCR beta chain was sequenced during a study of blood T cell repertoires in COVID-19. Study in general: Nucleic acid was either cDNA or gDNA, and it came from T cells, B-cell-depleted T cells, or PBMCs.

Profiling relied on immunoSEQ multiplex PCR, and the TCRdb table lists in-frame clones only, not all of them. This table has about 110,000 clones, about 85% appearing once. The germline V gene encodes CDR1 LNHDA and CDR2 SQIVND (reference sequence). The V gene end was trimmed by 10 bases and the J gene end by 6 bases; junction bases not matched to a gene: 7. This CDR3 has 13 residues. This chain connects TRBV19 to TRBJ2-7; 12 nucleotides align to TRBD1. Sequenced: peripheral blood. The receptor's source is a man aged 45-60 years with acute or convalescent COVID-19. The CDR3 region has the DNA TGTGCCACCACGGGACAGGGGGCGGGCGAGCAGTACTTC. This gives the protein CATTGQGAGEQYF.